Following are 16 T cell receptor beta chains from one sample sequenced in a study of shared clonotypes between healthy human individuals. Using immunoSEQ multiplex PCR, the repertoire was profiled, and TCRdb retains in-frame clones only, with some absent. The table has about 1 million clones, around four fifths seen once; the top ten hold 1.4% to 1.5%. Sequencing used memory CD4+ T cells sorted from blood. Subset here: CD45RA-negative fraction. The receptor set was obtained from a man in his late teens or twenties in good health.

The chain is built from TRBV28 and TRBJ1-3; D is undetermined. CDR3 length: 11 amino acids. V lost 8 bases to trimming and J lost 7 bases, with 9 bases between them. Germline lookup yields CDR1 MDHEN and CDR2 SYDVKM. CDR3 coding DNA: TGTGCCAGCTTCTCCCCCAACACCATATATTTT. It translates to CASFSPNTIYF. Looking up the rest from reference TRBV28 and TRBJ1-3 gives the full variable domain: DVKVTQSSRYLVKRTGEKVFLECVQDMDHENMFWYRQDPGLGLRLIYFSYDVKMKEKGDIPEGYSVSREKKERFSLILESASTNQTSMYLCASFSPNTIYFGEGSWLTVV.

The chain combines TRBV7-2 with TRBJ2-1; 12 nucleotides agree with TRBD2. After removal of 4 bases from V and 4 bases from J, the junction contained 8 bases not matched to a gene. There are 17 residues in the CDR3. Per germline, CDR1 SGHTA and CDR2 FQGNSA. CDR3 loop: CASSSQGLAGLYNEQFF. In DNA form, the CDR3 reads TGTGCCAGCAGCTCCCAAGGACTAGCGGGACTATACAATGAGCAGTTCTTC.

The chain has TRBV2 and TRBJ1-5; TRBD1 aligns across 11 bases. The CDR3 consists of 16 residues. CDR1 and CDR2 (germline): SNHLY, FYNNEI. The ends lost 3 bases at V and 4 bases at J; junction bases unmatched: 5. The CDR3 DNA is TGTGCCAGCAGTGACCAAGGGACAGGGGGTAATCAGCCCCAGCATTTT. Protein: CASSDQGTGGNQPQHF. Using reference TRBV2 and TRBJ1-5 for the parts outside the CDR3, the full variable domain is EPEVTQTPSHQVTQMGQEVILRCVPISNHLYFYWYRQILGQKVEFLVSFYNNEISEKSEIFDDQFSVERPDGSNFTLKIRSTKLEDSAMYFCASSDQGTGGNQPQHFGDGTRLSIL.

DNA for the CDR3: TGTGCCAGCAGCCCGCTGTACTATGGCTACACCTTC. Its protein product is CASSPLYYGYTF. The chain is built from TRBV28 and TRBJ1-2; D is ambiguous. The germline V and J ends were trimmed by 6 bases and 3 bases, with 8 bases remaining between them. Germline V gives CDR1 MDHEN, CDR2 SYDVKM. The CDR3 has 12 residues.

The rearrangement uses TRBV9 and TRBJ2-4, with TRBD2 matching 9 bases. Germline assignment: CDR1 SGDLS and CDR2 YYNGEE. V shed 4 bases, J shed 9 bases, and the junction held 11 bases outside the gene matches. The CDR3 covers 15 residues. The CDR3 loop reads CASSPTTAGGTIQYF. CDR3 sequence (DNA): TGTGCCAGCAGCCCTACGACAGCGGGAGGTACCATTCAGTACTTC.

This clone was found a few times. The chain has TRBV7-8 and TRBJ1-5, with D unclear. V was shortened by 1 base and J by 5 bases, with 9 bases between the two germline ends. This CDR3 has 14 amino acids. Looked up from germline, CDR1 is SGHVS and CDR2 is FQNEAQ. The CDR3 bases are TGTGCCAGCAGCTTAGATACCGTATATCAGCCCCAGCATTTT. This gives the protein CASSLDTVYQPQHF. Full variable domain (remainder filled in from reference TRBV7-8 and TRBJ1-5): GAGVSQSPRYKVAKRGQDVALRCDPISGHVSLFWYQQALGQGPEFLTYFQNEAQLDKSGLPSDRFFAERPEGSVSTLKIQRTQQEDSAVYLCASSLDTVYQPQHFGDGTRLSIL.

The V and J genes are TRBV5-4 and TRBJ1-1, with D perhaps TRBD1 (5 bases). V was pared by 5 bases and J by 1 base, with 18 bases between. The CDR3 sequence is 16 residues long. Germline-derived CDR1 and CDR2 are SGHNT and YYREEE (reference sequence). The CDR3 loop is CASRIYRTGGNTEAFF. The CDR3 bases are TGTGCCAGCAGAATTTACAGAACAGGAGGGAACACTGAAGCTTTCTTT.

This clone was detected a few times. V gene TRBV27 combines with J gene TRBJ1-6; D is perhaps TRBD1 (6 bases). V lost 4 bases, J lost 9 bases, and 16 bases lay in between. Germline V lookup: CDR1 MNHEY, CDR2 SMNVEV (reference sequence). The CDR3 totals 15 residues. DNA of the CDR3: TGTGCCAGCAGTTCCAGGGGTTCTTCAGTTTCACCCCTCCACTTT. Its protein product is CASSSRGSSVSPLHF.

The chain links TRBV19 to TRBJ2-1; TRBD2 aligns across 9 bases. Germline V CDR1 and CDR2: LNHDA, SQIVND (reference sequence). After removal of 5 bases from V and 5 bases from J, the junction contained 10 bases not matched to a gene. The CDR3 is 16 amino acids. The CDR3 DNA follows: TGTGCCAGTAGTGACCTGGGGCTAGCGGGACACAATGAGCAGTTCTTC. It encodes CASSDLGLAGHNEQFF.

This chain connects TRBV7-2 to TRBJ1-2, with D tentatively TRBD1 (6 bases). The CDR3 sequence is 12 residues long. With 6 bases removed from V and 8 bases from J, the gap between germline ends came to 13 bases. Germline V gene data show CDR1 as SGHTA and CDR2 as FQGNSA. In nucleotides, the CDR3 is TGTGCCAGCAGTTTTAACAGGGACGGCTACACCTTC. Translation gives CASSFNRDGYTF.

J is TRBJ2-5 and V is TRBV6-1; D is unresolved. CDR3 size: 16 residues. The V end was cut by 0 bases, the J end by 4 bases, with 15 bases between. The germline V gene has CDR1 MNHNS and CDR2 SASEGT. The CDR3 spells CASSEAGQPLLETQYF. Written as DNA, the CDR3 is TGTGCCAGCAGTGAAGCGGGCCAGCCGTTACTAGAGACCCAGTACTTC.

V gene TRBV6-1 combines with J gene TRBJ2-3, with TRBD1 as a possible D gene (5 bases). The germline gives CDR1 MNHNS, CDR2 SASEGT. Trimming shortened V by 4 bases and J by 4 bases, and 15 bases separated the two germline ends. CDR3 length: 15 amino acids. The chain's CDR3 is CASSGARVRSDTQYF. CDR3 coding DNA: TGTGCCAGCAGTGGAGCCAGGGTGAGGTCAGATACGCAGTATTTT.

This clone has only a few counts. The J gene is TRBJ1-2, the V gene TRBV5-1; D is possibly TRBD1 (5 bases). The CDR3 is 12 amino acids. Germline V CDR1 and CDR2: SGHRS, YFSETQ. Trimming stripped 4 bases from V and 6 bases from J, with 10 bases between. The chain's CDR3 is CASSAGLNGYTF. DNA of the CDR3: TGCGCCAGCAGCGCAGGGCTTAATGGCTACACCTTC.

V gene TRBV15 combines with J gene TRBJ2-3, with TRBD1 as a possible D gene (5 bases). V lost 0 bases to trimming and J lost 2 bases, with 12 bases between them. Germline V gene lookup returns CDR1 LNHNV and CDR2 YYDKDF (reference sequence). The CDR3 loop spans 16 amino acids. The CDR3 loop reads CATSRDYTDTTDTQYF. DNA of the CDR3: TGTGCCACCAGCAGAGATTACACGGACACCACAGATACGCAGTATTTT.

This rearrangement joins TRBV5-1 to TRBJ2-3; unclear D gene. The germline V gene encodes CDR1 SGHRS and CDR2 YFSETQ. The CDR3 has 12 amino acids. Trimming took 6 bases from V and 1 from J, leaving 6 bases between them. This CDR3 is CASTERTDTQYF. In DNA form, the CDR3 reads TGCGCCAGCACCGAGCGCACAGATACGCAGTATTTT.

The chain uses TRBV7-9 and TRBJ1-2; D ambiguous. Trimming cost V 2 bases and J 2 bases, with 12 bases left between them. The CDR3 loop spans 15 amino acids. Germline V gene data show CDR1 as SEHNR and CDR2 as FQNEAQ (reference sequence). The CDR3: CASSLNSAENYGYTF. As DNA, the CDR3 is TGTGCCAGCAGCTTAAATTCCGCTGAAAACTATGGCTACACCTTC. Drawing the rest from reference TRBV7-9 and TRBJ1-2, the complete variable domain is DTGVSQNPRHKITKRGQNVTFRCDPISEHNRLYWYRQTLGQGPEFLTYFQNEAQLEKSRLLSDRFSAERPKGSFSTLEIQRTEQGDSAMYLCASSLNSAENYGYTFGSGTRLTVV.